This TCR beta chain stems from a study of cytomegalovirus exposure and HLA in healthy donors. Comment on this clone: Its matching antigen is unknown.

V lost 2 bases and J lost 0, with 7 bases in between. This CDR3 spans 14 amino acids. Germline V gene sequence: CDR1 KGHSH, CDR2 LQKENI. 60 Vbeta and 13 Jbeta primers were used in PCR. Clones were read by immunoSEQ multiplex PCR, and TCRdb kept only the in-frame ones, dropping some. The profile shows over 150,000 clones, about 71% of them singletons. Findings and caveats of the study: Reportedly, cytomegalovirus status was diagnosed with high sensitivity and specificity. A later analysis reportedly found that, within productive TCRs, an Asian-associated ancestry cluster had fewer N-insertions than the mean observed across the roughly 690 donors. V- and J-gene trimming in TCR beta was tied to a missense DCLRE1C variant by an analysis performed later.

The chain recombines TRBV18 with TRBJ1-1; D might be TRBD1 (5 bases). The specimen sequenced was PBMCs. The receptor was isolated from a man between 45 and 60 years old in good health and CMV-seronegative. CDR3 DNA: TGTGCCAGCTCACCAGACAGCTTGAACACTGAAGCTTTCTTT. Amino acids: CASSPDSLNTEAFF.